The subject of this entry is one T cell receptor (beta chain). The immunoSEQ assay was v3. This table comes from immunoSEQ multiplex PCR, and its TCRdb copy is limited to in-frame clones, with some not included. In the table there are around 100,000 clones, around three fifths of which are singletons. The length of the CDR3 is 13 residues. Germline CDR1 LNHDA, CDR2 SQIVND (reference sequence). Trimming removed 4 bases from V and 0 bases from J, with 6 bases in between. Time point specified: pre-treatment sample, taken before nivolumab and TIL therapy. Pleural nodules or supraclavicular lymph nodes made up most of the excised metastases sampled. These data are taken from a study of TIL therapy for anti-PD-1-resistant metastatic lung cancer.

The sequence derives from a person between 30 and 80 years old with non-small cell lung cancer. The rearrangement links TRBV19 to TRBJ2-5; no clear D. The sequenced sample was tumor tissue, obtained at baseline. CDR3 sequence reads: CASSTVDQETQYF. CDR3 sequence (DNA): TGTGCCAGTAGTACAGTGGACCAAGAGACCCAGTACTTC.